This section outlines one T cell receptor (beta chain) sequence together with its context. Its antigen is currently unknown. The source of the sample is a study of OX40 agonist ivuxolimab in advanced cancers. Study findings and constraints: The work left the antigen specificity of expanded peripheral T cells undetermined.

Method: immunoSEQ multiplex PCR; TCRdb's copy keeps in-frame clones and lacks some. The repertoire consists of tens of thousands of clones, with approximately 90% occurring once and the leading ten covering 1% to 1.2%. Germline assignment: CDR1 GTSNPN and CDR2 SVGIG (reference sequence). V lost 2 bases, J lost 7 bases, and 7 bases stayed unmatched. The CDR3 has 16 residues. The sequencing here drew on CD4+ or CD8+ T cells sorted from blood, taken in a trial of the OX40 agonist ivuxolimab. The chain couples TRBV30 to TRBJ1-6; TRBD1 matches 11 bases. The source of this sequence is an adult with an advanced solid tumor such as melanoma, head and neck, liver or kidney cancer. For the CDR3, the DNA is TGTGCCTGGAGTACGGGACAGGGGGTTTGGAATTCACCCCTCCACTTT. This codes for CAWSTGQGVWNSPLHF. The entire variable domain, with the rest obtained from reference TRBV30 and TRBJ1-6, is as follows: SQTIHQWPATLVQPVGSPLSLECTVEGTSNPNLYWYRQAAGRGLQLLFYSVGIGQISSEVPQNLSASRPQDRQFILSSKKLLLSDSGFYLCAWSTGQGVWNSPLHFGNGTRLTVT.